Described below is a single T cell receptor beta chain sequence and its context. The data were taken from a study of cytomegalovirus exposure and HLA in healthy donors. The PCR was carried out with 60 Vbeta primers and 13 Jbeta primers. Produced via immunoSEQ multiplex PCR; TCRdb's table is partial and in-frame only. Its table records 45,000 to 60,000 clones. V lost 4 bases and J lost 3, with 10 bases in between. CDR1 is MNHNS and CDR2 is SASEGT in the germline V gene. CDR3 length: 13 amino acids. The chain uses TRBV6-1 and TRBJ2-7, with D possibly TRBD1 on 5 matching bases. The specimen sequenced was PBMCs. The sequence derives from a male donor in good health and CMV-seronegative. CDR3 sequence: CASSVDKNYEQYF. The CDR3 bases are TGTGCCAGCAGTGTGGACAAGAACTACGAGCAGTACTTC.